This record covers a single T cell receptor beta chain. Only one count was recorded for this clonotype. Its specific antigen is unknown. One junction end does not reproduce the germline sequence, and a read error may be involved. The record originates from a study of blood T cells in healthy people across ages (dated by TCRdb to the mid-2010s). For the study in its entirety: In model experiments, template switching captured about one uniquely barcoded TCR beta cDNA molecule for every two T cells. The study analyzed two additional independent replicas of 1 million unique cDNA reads from the same blood draw for two donors, one aged 18 to 30 and one aged 80 or older. Age-related changes in TCR beta repertoire diversity were measured in the study by deep sequencing normalized with unique cDNA molecular identifiers. The donors were divided into four age groups: young (average about 15 years), middle-aged (roughly 40), aged (approximately 62) and long-lived (about 90). General conclusions and limits of the study: As age increased, observed TCR beta diversity per million T cells dropped in a roughly linear way, and a significant reduction was already evident by age about 40. Because donor CMV infection status was unknown, age-related changes in expanded clonotypes were potentially confounded. Because profiling used bulk unsorted PBMCs, naive and antigen-experienced compartments could not be compared conclusively. The percentage of naive T cells measured by flow cytometry correlated strongly with observed TCR beta diversity. Total diversity estimates from one million sequenced T cells were considered lower bounds and underestimates. Compared with the aged group, more naive CD4+ T cells, fewer expanded clones and increased TCR diversity were shown by the long-lived group, suggesting age selection.

Library preparation used 5' RACE. TCRdb lists the instrument as Illumina HiSeq 2500. A second PCR of about 7 to 12 cycles was run with a J-beta primer mix and a sample-barcoded 5' primer. A unique molecular identifier was introduced onto each TCR beta cDNA molecule by a template-switch 5' adaptor carrying 12 random nucleotides. Each sample yielded at least 3 million CDR3-containing paired-end reads. First-strand cDNA was synthesized from all RNA with the Mint cDNA synthesis kit, primed by a TRBC-specific oligonucleotide. After uracil-DNA glycosylase treatment, a first 18-cycle PCR used universal primers M1SS and BC2_uni_R on all cDNA. The source study handled its data this way. Normalization of each sample was performed by random selection of 1 million high-quality reads, each carrying a distinct molecular identifier. Reads sharing molecular identifiers were discarded rather than binned into consensus sequences. MiTCR, run with a Q25 quality threshold and the strictest error-elimination algorithm, handled CDR3 identification, clonotype clustering and error correction. A nonparametric unseen species model with Euler transformation was used to estimate lower-bound total TCR beta diversity. The public reads were quality trimmed at Q25 with fastp and then assembled into clones with MiXCR by TCRdb, keeping productive beta chains. All rows with the same CDR3 protein become a single entry with the most common DNA and genes. The V and J calls follow TCRdb's processing rather than the paper's. The sample table lists hundreds of thousands of distinct CDR3 sequences, more than 20% of them with a count of one. In total, the top ten clones hold approximately 8.7% of the sample.

The 39 donors, aged about 6 to 100 years, were systemically healthy Caucasian individuals from Russia. Each donor gave 8 to 10 milliliters of peripheral blood, collected into EDTA-treated Vacutainer tubes. Ficoll-Paque density-gradient centrifugation was used to isolate PBMCs, with at least 6.5 million obtained per sample. Total RNA, at least 6 micrograms per sample, was extracted from PBMCs with Trizol reagent. The percentages of naive CD45RAhigh/CD27high T cells were determined by flow cytometry on a PBMC aliquot from every donor. The sample also formed part of further work on T cells of mothers and their children. As that second study puts it: Nine systemically healthy Caucasian individuals, comprising three mothers and their six children, were included as donors. cDNA synthesis used all of the extracted RNA, with approximately 1.4 ug of RNA in each 15 ul reaction. Sample barcodes and 2-4 random nucleotides were added via the M1S primer in the second PCR. Each mother yielded over 8 million TCR beta CDR3 reads and each child roughly 3.1 million reads. In both related and unrelated pairs, thymic selection shapes the output of TCR recombination in a similar way, with inherited differences having only a minor effect. Normalized repertoire overlap was always found to be slightly, but never significantly, higher in related mother-child pairs than in unrelated mother-child pairs. No persistent microchimeric T cell clones were detected, at a sensitivity of approximately 90 clones per million clonotypes. The study used deep NGS to compare TCR beta repertoires of mothers and children, seeking features distinguishing related mother-child pairs from unrelated individuals. On average, the children were approximately 11 +/- 4 years old, while the mothers were 40 +/- 4 years old. After adapter ligation was performed with NEBNext reagents, the libraries were sequenced on an Illumina HiSeq 2000 with 100+100 nt paired-end reads. Mother and child libraries were prepared a month apart and sequenced in separate runs to prevent cross-contamination. For each donor, between roughly 500,000 and 2,200,000 distinct TCR beta clonotypes were identified. Naive TCR beta clonotypes were estimated from low-frequency clonotypes matched to each donor's FACS-determined naive share, without sorting.

Sequenced material: blood. This TCR derives from a boy younger than 18 in good health.

The CDR3 in this case is CANSRVQRLNTEAFF. The nucleotide sequence reads TGTGCCAACTCACGGGTACAGAGACTTAACACTGAAGCTTTCTTT. The chain uses TRBV18 and TRBJ1-1; no D gene is confidently identified. CDR1 KGHSH and CDR2 LQKENI are derived from the germline V gene. The CDR3 numbers 15 residues from cysteine through phenylalanine. The DNA shown is the 45-base CDR3, in frame from base 1.